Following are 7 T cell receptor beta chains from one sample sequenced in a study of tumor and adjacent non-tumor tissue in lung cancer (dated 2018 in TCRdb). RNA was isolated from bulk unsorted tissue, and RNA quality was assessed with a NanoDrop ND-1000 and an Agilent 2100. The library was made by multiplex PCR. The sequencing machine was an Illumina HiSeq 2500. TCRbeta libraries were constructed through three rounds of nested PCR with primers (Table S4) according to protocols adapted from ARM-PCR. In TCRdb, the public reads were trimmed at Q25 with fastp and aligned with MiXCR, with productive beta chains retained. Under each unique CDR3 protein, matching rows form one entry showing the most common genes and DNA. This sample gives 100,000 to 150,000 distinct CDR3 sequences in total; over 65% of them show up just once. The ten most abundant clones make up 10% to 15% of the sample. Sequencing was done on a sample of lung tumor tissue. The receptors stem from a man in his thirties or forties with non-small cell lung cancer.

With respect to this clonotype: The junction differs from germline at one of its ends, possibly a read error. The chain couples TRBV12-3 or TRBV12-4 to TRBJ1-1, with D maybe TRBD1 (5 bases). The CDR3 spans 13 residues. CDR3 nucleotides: TGTGCCAGCACTTTACAGGCTTTCCCCCGGGCTTTCTTT. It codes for CASTLQAFPRAFF.

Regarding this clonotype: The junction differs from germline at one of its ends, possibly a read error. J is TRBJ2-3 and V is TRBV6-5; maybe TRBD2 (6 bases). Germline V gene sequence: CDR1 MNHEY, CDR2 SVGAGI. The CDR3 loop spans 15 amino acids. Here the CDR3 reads CAGSYSGGSADTQYF. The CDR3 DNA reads TGTGCCGGCAGTTACTCTGGGGGGAGTGCAGATACGCAGTATTTT.

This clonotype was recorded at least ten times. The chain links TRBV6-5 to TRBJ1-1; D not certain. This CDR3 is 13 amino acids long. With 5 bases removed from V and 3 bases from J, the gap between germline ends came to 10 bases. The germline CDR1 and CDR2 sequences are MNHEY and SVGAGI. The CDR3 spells CASSRLGDTEAFF. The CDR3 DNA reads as TGTGCCAGCAGTCGTTTGGGCGACACTGAAGCTTTCTTT.

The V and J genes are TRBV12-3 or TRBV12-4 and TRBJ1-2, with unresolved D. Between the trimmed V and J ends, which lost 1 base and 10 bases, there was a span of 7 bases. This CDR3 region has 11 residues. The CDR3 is CASSLVVDYTF. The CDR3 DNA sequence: TGTGCCAGCAGTTTAGTGGTTGACTACACCTTC.

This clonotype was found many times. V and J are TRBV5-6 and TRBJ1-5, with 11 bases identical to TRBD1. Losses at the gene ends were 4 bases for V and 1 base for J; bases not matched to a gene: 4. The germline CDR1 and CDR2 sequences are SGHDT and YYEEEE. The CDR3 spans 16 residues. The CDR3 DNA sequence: TGTGCCAGCAGCCAAGGGACAGGGGGGAGCAATCAGCCCCAGCATTTT. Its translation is CASSQGTGGSNQPQHF.

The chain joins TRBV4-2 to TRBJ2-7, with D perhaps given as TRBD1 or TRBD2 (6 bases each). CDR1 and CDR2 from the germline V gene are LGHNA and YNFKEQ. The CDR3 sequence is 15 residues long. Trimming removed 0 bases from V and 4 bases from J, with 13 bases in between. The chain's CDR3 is CASSQDYGGYYEQYF. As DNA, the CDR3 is TGTGCCAGCAGCCAAGATTACGGGGGCTATTACGAGCAGTACTTC.

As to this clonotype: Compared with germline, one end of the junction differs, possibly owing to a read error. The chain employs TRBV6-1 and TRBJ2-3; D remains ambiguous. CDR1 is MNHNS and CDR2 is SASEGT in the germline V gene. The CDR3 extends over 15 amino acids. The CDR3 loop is CASSDTLGSTDMQYF. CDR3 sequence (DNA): TGTGCCAGCAGTGACACTCTAGGAAGCACAGATATGCAGTATTTT.